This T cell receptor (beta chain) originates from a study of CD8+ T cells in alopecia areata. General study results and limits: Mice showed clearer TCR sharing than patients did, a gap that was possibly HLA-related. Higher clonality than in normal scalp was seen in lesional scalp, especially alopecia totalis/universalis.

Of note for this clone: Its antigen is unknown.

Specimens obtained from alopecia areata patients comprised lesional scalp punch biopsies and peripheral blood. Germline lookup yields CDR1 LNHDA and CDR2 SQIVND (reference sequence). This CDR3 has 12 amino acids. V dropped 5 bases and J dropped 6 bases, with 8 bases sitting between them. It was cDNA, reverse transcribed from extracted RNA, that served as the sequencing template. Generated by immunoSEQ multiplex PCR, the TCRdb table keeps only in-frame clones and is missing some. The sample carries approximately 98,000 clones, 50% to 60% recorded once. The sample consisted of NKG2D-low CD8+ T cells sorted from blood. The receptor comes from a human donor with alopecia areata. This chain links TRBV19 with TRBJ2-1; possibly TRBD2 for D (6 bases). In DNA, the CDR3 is TGTGCCAGTAGTGCCGGGAGCAATGAGCAGTTCTTC. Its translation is CASSAGSNEQFF.